This TCR beta chain was identified in a study of CD8 T cells in Susac syndrome. Study-wide context: The sequenced Susac syndrome patients included five or six who had clinically active disease and roughly eight who were in remission. Each patient with Susac syndrome, at the time of blood draw, was therapy-naive, on corticosteroids, or on intravenous immunoglobulin alone.

CD8+ and CD4+ T cells taken from blood had their TCR beta sequenced. RNA totalling roughly 0.5 to 1 ug underwent reverse transcription with random hexamers. The amplification used immunoSEQ multiplex PCR on TCR beta CDR3; it spanned 54 Vbeta and 13 Jbeta. TCRdb used MiXCR to reprocess the immunoSEQ multiplex PCR reads, holding one entry per CDR3 protein. The sample gives about 240,000 distinct CDR3 sequences, about 95% of which show up once; 0.1% is in the top ten. Sequenced: CD4+ T cells from PBMCs. The receptor's source is a human donor with Susac syndrome.

The CDR3 DNA follows: TGTGCCAGCTCACCACTACAACAAGAGACCCAGTACTTC. It specifies CASSPLQQETQYF. The V gene is TRBV18, the J gene TRBJ2-5, with no clear D. The length of the CDR3 is 13 residues. V was cut by 1 base and J by 2 bases, with 5 bases left in between. The germline V gene has CDR1 KGHSH and CDR2 LQKENI.